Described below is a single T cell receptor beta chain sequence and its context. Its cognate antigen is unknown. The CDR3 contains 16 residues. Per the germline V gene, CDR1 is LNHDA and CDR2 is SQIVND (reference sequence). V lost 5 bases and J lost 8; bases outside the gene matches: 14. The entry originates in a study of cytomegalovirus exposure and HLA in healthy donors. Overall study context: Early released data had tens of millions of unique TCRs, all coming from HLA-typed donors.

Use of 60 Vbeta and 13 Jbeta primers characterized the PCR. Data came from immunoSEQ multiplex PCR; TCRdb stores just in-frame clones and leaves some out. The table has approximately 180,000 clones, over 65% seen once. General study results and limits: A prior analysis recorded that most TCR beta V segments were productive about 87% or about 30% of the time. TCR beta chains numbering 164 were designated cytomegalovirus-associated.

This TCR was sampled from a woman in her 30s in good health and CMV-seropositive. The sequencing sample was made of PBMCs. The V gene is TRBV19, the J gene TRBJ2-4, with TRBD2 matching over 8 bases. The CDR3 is CASSPSRAAGVDIQYF. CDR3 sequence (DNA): TGTGCCAGTAGTCCCTCCCGTGCAGCGGGAGTTGACATTCAGTACTTC.